This T cell receptor (beta chain) was captured in a study of patients and donors after allogeneic stem cell transplantation. V gave up 8 bases and J gave up 5 bases, with 18 bases separating them. There are 14 residues in the CDR3. Only a few counts were recorded for this clonotype. TCRdb passed the RT-PCR reads through MiXCR, listing each CDR3 protein once. The table records roughly 960,000 distinct CDR3 sequences, roughly 18% of them present only once. The sample consisted of blood, either unsorted or a sorted T cell fraction (not recorded which). J is TRBJ2-5 and V is TRBV12-3 or TRBV12-4; D tentatively fits TRBD1 or TRBD2 (6 bases each). The clonotype was recovered from a human donor who was either an allogeneic HSCT recipient or a stem cell or donor lymphocyte infusion donor (not recorded which). It is not recorded whose cells these are; they may come from a transplant donor. This CDR3 reads CASGDWLGGETQYF. DNA for the CDR3: TGTGCCAGCGGGGACTGGCTTGGGGGCGAGACCCAGTACTTC.